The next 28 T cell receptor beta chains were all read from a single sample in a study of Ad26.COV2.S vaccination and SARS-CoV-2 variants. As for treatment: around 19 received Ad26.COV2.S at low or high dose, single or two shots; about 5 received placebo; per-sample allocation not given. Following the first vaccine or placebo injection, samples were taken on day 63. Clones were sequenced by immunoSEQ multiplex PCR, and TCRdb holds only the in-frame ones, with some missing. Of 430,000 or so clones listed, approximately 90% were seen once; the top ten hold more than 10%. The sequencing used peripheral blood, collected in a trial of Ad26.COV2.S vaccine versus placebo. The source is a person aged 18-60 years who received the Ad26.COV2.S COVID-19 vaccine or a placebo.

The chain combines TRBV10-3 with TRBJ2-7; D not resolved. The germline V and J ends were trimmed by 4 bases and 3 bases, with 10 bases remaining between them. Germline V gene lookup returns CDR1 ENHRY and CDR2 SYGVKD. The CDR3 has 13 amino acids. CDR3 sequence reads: CAISADGSYEQYF. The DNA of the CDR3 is TGTGCCATCAGTGCAGACGGAAGCTACGAGCAGTACTTC.

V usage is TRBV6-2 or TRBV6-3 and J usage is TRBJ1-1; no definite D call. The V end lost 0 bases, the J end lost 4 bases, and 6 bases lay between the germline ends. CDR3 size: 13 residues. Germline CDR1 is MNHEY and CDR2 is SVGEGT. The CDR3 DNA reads TGTGCCAGCAGTTACTCTCGGGGCACTGAAGCTTTCTTT. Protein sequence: CASSYSRGTEAFF.

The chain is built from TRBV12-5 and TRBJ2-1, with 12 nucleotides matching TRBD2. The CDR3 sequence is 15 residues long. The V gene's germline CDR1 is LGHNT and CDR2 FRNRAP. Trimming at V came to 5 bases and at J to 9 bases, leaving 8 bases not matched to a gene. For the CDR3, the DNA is TGTGCTAGTGGTCCTCGGACTAGCGGGACTGCTGAGCAGTTCTTC. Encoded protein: CASGPRTSGTAEQFF.

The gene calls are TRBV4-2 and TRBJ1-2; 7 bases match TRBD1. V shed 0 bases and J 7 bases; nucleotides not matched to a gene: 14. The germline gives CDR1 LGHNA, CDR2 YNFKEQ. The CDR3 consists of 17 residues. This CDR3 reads CASSQDMKGANRGGYTF. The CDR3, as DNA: TGTGCCAGCAGCCAAGATATGAAGGGGGCGAATAGGGGTGGCTACACCTTC.

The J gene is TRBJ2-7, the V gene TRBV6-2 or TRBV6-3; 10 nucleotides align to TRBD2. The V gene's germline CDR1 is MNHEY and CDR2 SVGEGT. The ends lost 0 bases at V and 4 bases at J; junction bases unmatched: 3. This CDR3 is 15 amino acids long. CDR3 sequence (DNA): TGTGCCAGCAGTTACTCGGCTAGCGGGAGATACGAGCAGTACTTC. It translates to CASSYSASGRYEQYF.

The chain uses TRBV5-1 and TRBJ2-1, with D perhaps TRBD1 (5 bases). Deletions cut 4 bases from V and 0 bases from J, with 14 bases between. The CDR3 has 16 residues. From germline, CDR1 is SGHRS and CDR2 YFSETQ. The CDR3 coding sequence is TGCGCCAGCAGCCTAGGACAATCAGGCTCCTACAATGAGCAGTTCTTC. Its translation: CASSLGQSGSYNEQFF.

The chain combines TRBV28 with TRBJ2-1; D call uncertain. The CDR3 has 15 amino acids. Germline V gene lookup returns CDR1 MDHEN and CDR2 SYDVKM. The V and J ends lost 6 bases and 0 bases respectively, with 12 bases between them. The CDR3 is CASRPVLSSYNEQFF. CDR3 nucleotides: TGTGCCAGCAGGCCAGTCTTAAGCTCCTACAATGAGCAGTTCTTC.

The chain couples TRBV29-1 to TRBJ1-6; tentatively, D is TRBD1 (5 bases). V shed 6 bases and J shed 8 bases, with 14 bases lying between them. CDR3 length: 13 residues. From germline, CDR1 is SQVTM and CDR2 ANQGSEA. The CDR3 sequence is CSVGDVMYSPLHF. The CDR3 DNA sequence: TGCAGCGTAGGGGACGTGATGTATTCACCCCTCCACTTT.

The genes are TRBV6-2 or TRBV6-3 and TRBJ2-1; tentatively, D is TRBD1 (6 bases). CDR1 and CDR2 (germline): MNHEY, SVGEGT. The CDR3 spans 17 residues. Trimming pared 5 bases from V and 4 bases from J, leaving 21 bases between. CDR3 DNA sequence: TGTGCCAGCAGTAAAGGCCGGGACATTCGCGCGTACAATGAGCAGTTCTTC. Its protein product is CASSKGRDIRAYNEQFF.

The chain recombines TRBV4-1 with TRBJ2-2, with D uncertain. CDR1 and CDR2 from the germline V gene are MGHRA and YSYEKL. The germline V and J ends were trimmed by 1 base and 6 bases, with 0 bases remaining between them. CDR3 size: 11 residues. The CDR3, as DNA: TGCGCCAGCAGCCAAGCCGGGGAGCTGTTTTTT. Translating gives CASSQAGELFF.

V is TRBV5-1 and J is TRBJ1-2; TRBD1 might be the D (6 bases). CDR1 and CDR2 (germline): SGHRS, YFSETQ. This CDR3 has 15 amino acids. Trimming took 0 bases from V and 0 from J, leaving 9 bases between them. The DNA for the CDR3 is TGCGCCAGCAGCTTGGTCCAGGGGACTAACTATGGCTACACCTTC. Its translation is CASSLVQGTNYGYTF.

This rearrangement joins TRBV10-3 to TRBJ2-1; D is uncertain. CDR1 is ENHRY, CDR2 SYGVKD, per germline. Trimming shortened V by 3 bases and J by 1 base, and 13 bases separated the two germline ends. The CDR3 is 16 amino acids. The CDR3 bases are TGTGCCATCAGTGATTCGATCTCCAGGTCCTACAATGAGCAGTTCTTC. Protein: CAISDSISRSYNEQFF.

The CDR3 spells CASSFRSTDTQYF. CDR3 DNA: TGTGCCAGCAGTTTTAGGAGCACAGATACGCAGTATTTT. The chain couples TRBV27 to TRBJ2-3; D is undetermined. V dropped 3 bases and J dropped 0 bases, with 4 bases sitting between them. The CDR3 totals 13 residues. The germline V gene has CDR1 MNHEY and CDR2 SMNVEV (reference sequence).

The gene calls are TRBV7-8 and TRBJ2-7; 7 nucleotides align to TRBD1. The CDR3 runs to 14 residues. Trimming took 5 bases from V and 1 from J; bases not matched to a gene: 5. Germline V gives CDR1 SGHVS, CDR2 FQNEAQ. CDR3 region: CASSAPGQSYEQYF. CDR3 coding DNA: TGTGCCAGCAGCGCTCCGGGACAGTCCTACGAGCAGTACTTC.

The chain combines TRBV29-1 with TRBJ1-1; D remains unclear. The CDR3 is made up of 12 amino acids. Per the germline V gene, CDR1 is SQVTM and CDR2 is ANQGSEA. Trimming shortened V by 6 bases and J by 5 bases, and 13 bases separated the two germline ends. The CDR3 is CSVGRDGTEAFF. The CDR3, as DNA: TGCAGCGTGGGCCGTGACGGGACTGAAGCTTTCTTT. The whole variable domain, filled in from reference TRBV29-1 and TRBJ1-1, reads SAVISQKPSRDICQRGTSLTIQCQVDSQVTMMFWYRQQPGQSLTLIATANQGSEATYESGFVIDKFPISRPNLTFSTLTVSNMSPEDSSIYLCSVGRDGTEAFFGQGTRLTVV.

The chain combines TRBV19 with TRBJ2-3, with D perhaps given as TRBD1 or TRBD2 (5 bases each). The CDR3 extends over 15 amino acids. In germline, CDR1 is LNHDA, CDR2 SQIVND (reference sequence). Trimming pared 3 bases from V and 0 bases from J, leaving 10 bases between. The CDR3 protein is CASSMGDSSTDTQYF. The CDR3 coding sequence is TGTGCCAGTAGTATGGGGGATTCTAGCACAGATACGCAGTATTTT.

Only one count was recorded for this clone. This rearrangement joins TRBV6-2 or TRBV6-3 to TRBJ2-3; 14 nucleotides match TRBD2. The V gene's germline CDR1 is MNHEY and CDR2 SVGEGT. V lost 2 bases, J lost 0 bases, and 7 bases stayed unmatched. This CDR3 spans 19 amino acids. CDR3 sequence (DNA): TGTGCCAGCAGTTACGCGACTAGCGGGAGGGTGTCCAGCACAGATACGCAGTATTTT. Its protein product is CASSYATSGRVSSTDTQYF.

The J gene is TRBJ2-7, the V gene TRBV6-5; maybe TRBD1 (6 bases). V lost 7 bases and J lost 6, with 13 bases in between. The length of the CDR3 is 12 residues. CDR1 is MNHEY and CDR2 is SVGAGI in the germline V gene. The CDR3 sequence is CASNVWGREQYF. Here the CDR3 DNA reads TGTGCCAGCAACGTCTGGGGGCGCGAGCAGTACTTC.

This chain's CDR3 is CASSLVGGSYEQYF. As DNA, the CDR3 is TGTGCCAGCAGTTTGGTCGGGGGTTCCTACGAGCAGTACTTC. The chain recombines TRBV27 with TRBJ2-7; the D gene is possibly TRBD2 (6 bases). V shed 3 bases and J shed 1 base, with 10 bases lying between them. The length of the CDR3 is 14 residues. The germline V gene encodes CDR1 MNHEY and CDR2 SMNVEV (reference sequence).

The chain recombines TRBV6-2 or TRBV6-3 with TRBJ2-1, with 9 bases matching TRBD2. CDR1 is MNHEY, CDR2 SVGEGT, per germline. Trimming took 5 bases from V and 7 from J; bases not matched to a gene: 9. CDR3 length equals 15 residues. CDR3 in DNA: TGTGCCAGCAGTAAAGAAGCGGGAGGTAGGAATGAGCAGTTCTTC. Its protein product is CASSKEAGGRNEQFF.

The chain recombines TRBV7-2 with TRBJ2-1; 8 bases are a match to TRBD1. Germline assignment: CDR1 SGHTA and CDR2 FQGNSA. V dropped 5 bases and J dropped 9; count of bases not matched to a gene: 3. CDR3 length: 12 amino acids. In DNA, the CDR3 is TGTGCCAGCAGCGTCGACAGGGGTGAGCAGTTCTTC. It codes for CASSVDRGEQFF.

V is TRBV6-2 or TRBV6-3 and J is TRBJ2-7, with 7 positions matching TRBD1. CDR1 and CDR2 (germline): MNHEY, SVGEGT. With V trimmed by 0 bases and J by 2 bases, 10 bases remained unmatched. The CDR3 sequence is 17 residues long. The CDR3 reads CASSYSTAGQATYEQYF. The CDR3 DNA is TGTGCCAGCAGTTACTCGACTGCCGGACAGGCCACCTACGAGCAGTACTTC.

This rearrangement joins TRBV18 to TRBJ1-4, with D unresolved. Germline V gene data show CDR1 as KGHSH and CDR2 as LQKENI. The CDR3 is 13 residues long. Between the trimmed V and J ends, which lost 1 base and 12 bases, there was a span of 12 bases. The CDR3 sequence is CASSPREGGELFF. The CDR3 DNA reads TGTGCCAGCTCACCACGGGAAGGAGGAGAACTGTTTTTT. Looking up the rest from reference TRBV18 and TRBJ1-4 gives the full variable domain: NAGVMQNPRHLVRRRGQEARLRCSPMKGHSHVYWYRQLPEEGLKFMVYLQKENIIDESGMPKERFSAEFPKEGPSILRIQQVVRGDSAAYFCASSPREGGELFFGSGTQLSVL.

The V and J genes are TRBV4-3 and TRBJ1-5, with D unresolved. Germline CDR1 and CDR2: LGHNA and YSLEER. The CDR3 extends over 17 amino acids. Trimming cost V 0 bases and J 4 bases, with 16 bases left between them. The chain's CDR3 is CASSQDWPTSRNQPQHF. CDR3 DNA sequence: TGCGCCAGCAGCCAAGATTGGCCCACAAGTAGGAATCAGCCCCAGCATTTT.

CDR3 DNA: TGTGCCAGCAGTGCGGGACAGGGGTACCAAGAGACCCAGTACTTC. It specifies CASSAGQGYQETQYF. The V call is TRBV2, the J call TRBJ2-5, with 10 bases aligning to TRBD1. CDR1 is SNHLY, CDR2 FYNNEI, per germline. The CDR3 is 15 residues long. J lost 0 bases, V lost 4 bases, and 2 bases had no gene match.

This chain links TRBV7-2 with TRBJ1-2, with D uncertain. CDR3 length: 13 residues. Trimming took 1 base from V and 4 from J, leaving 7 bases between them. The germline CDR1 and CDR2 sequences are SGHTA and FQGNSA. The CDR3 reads CASSLEGAYGYTF. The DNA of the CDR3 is TGTGCCAGCAGCTTAGAGGGTGCCTATGGCTACACCTTC.

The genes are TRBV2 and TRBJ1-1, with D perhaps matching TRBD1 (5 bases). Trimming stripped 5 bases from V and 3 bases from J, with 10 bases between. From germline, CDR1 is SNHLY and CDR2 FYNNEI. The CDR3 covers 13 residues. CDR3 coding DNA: TGTGCCAGCAGTTGGCCGGGGGACACTGAAGCTTTCTTT. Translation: CASSWPGDTEAFF.

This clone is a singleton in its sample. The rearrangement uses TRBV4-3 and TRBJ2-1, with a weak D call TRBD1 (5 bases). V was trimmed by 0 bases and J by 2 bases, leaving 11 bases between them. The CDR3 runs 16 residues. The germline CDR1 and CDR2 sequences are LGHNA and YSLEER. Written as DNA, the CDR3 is TGCGCCAGCAGCCAAGATGGAAGGGGCGCCTACAATGAGCAGTTCTTC. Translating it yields CASSQDGRGAYNEQFF.